This T cell receptor (beta chain) was sequenced for a study of technical replicates of blood from a handful of donors. Germline lookup yields CDR1 WSHSY and CDR2 SAAADI. V lost 8 bases and J lost 5, with 16 bases in between. The CDR3 is 14 residues long. This clone turned up a few times. The table came from immunoSEQ multiplex PCR; TCRdb's copy has only in-frame clones and leaves some out. This table has 65,000 to 90,000 clones, 90% appearing once. The TCR comes from a human donor in good health. Some clones in this sample may be carry-over from other donors' samples. The chain is built from TRBV10-2 and TRBJ2-1, with D perhaps TRBD2 (7 bases). The sequenced material came from PBMCs. The CDR3 loop is CASGRGGLNNEQFF. CDR3 nucleotides: TGCGCCAGCGGGAGGGGGGGGCTCAACAATGAGCAGTTCTTC.